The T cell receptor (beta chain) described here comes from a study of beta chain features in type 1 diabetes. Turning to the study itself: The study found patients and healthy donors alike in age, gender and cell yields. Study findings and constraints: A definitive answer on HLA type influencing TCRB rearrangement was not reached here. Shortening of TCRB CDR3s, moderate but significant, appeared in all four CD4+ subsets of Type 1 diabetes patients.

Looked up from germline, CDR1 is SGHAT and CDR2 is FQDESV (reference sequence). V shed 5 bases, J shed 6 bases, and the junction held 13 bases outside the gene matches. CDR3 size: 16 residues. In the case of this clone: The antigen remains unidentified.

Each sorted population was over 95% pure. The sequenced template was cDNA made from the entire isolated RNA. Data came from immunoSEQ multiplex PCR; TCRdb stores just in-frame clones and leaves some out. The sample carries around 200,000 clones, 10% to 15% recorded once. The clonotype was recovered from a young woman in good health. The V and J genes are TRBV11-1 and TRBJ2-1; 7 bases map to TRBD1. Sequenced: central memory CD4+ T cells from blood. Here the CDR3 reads CASSAWAGGEVNEQFF. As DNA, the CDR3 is TGTGCCAGCAGCGCCTGGGCAGGGGGTGAAGTCAATGAGCAGTTCTTC.